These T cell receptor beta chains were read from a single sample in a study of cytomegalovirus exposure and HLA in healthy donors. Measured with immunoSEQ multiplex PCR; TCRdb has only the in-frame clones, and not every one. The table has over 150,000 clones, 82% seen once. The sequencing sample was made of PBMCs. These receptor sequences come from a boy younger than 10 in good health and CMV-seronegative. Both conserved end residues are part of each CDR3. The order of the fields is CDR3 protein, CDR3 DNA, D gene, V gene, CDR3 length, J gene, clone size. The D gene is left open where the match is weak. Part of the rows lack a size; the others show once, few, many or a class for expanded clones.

CDR3aa: CASSLGDRVSLVGYTF
CDR3nt: TGTGCCAGCAGCTTAGGGGACAGGGTCAGTTTGGTGGGCTACACCTTC
d_gene: TRBD1
v_gene: TRBV7-8
len: 16
j_gene: TRBJ1-2
abundance: NA

CDR3aa: CASSHTAPYGYTF
CDR3nt: TGTGCCAGCAGCCATACAGCCCCCTATGGCTACACCTTC
d_gene: NA
v_gene: TRBV5-6
len: 13
j_gene: TRBJ1-2
abundance: NA

CDR3aa: CASSLGRKQGKANSPLHF
CDR3nt: TGCGCCAGCAGCTTGGGGAGAAAACAGGGGAAGGCTAATTCACCCCTCCACTTT
d_gene: TRBD1
v_gene: TRBV5-1
len: 18
j_gene: TRBJ1-6
abundance: NA

CDR3aa: CASSRGGVNQPQHF
CDR3nt: TGCGCCAGCAGCCGGGGAGGTGTCAATCAGCCCCAGCATTTT
d_gene: NA
v_gene: TRBV4-1
len: 14
j_gene: TRBJ1-5
abundance: NA

CDR3aa: CASSEDSWYQPQHF
CDR3nt: TGTGCCAGCAGCGAGGACTCATGGTATCAGCCCCAGCATTTT
d_gene: NA
v_gene: TRBV9
len: 14
j_gene: TRBJ1-5
abundance: NA

CDR3aa: CASSQGVARETEAFF
CDR3nt: TGCGCCAGCAGCCAAGGGGTGGCGAGGGAGACTGAAGCTTTCTTT
d_gene: NA
v_gene: TRBV4-3
len: 15
j_gene: TRBJ1-1
abundance: NA

CDR3aa: CASSQTSGGTYEQYF
CDR3nt: TGTGCCAGCAGTCAGACTAGCGGGGGGACCTACGAGCAGTACTTC
d_gene: TRBD2
v_gene: TRBV6-6
len: 15
j_gene: TRBJ2-7
abundance: NA

CDR3aa: CASSVAPGLVTSYNEQFF
CDR3nt: TGTGCCAGCAGCGTAGCCCCGGGACTAGTAACGTCCTACAATGAGCAGTTCTTC
d_gene: TRBD2
v_gene: TRBV9
len: 18
j_gene: TRBJ2-1
abundance: NA

CDR3aa: CASSDRDSGTDTQYF
CDR3nt: TGTGCCAGCAGCGACCGGGACTCCGGCACAGATACGCAGTATTTT
d_gene: NA
v_gene: TRBV6-4
len: 15
j_gene: TRBJ2-3
abundance: NA

CDR3aa: CASSKVGGWDYGYTF
CDR3nt: TGTGCCAGCAGCAAAGTTGGGGGGTGGGACTATGGCTACACCTTC
d_gene: NA
v_gene: TRBV21-1
len: 15
j_gene: TRBJ1-2
abundance: NA

CDR3aa: CASSGTVSDTEAFF
CDR3nt: TGTGCCAGCTCAGGGACAGTTTCCGACACTGAAGCTTTCTTT
d_gene: TRBD1
v_gene: TRBV18
len: 14
j_gene: TRBJ1-1
abundance: once

CDR3aa: CASSQGATYTYEQYF
CDR3nt: TGCGCCAGCAGCCAAGGGGCCACGTACACCTACGAGCAGTACTTC
d_gene: NA
v_gene: TRBV4-3
len: 15
j_gene: TRBJ2-7
abundance: NA

CDR3aa: CSAAGDQPQHF
CDR3nt: TGCAGTGCGGCAGGGGATCAGCCCCAGCATTTT
d_gene: NA
v_gene: TRBV20-1
len: 11
j_gene: TRBJ1-5
abundance: NA

CDR3aa: CASSSIRGPYSEQFF
CDR3nt: TGTGCCAGCAGCTCAATCAGGGGGCCTTACAGTGAGCAGTTCTTC
d_gene: TRBD1
v_gene: TRBV7-9
len: 15
j_gene: TRBJ2-1
abundance: NA

CDR3aa: CASSSDNRLAGGRGDTQYF
CDR3nt: TGCGCCAGCAGCTCTGATAATCGACTAGCGGGGGGCCGAGGTGATACGCAGTATTTT
d_gene: TRBD2
v_gene: TRBV5-1
len: 19
j_gene: TRBJ2-3
abundance: NA

CDR3aa: CASRRQINTEAFF
CDR3nt: TGTGCCAGCAGGAGACAGATAAACACTGAAGCTTTCTTT
d_gene: NA
v_gene: TRBV6-5
len: 13
j_gene: TRBJ1-1
abundance: few

CDR3aa: CSVEDFASGGPGNEQFF
CDR3nt: TGCAGCGTTGAAGATTTCGCTAGCGGGGGGCCTGGCAATGAGCAGTTCTTC
d_gene: TRBD2
v_gene: TRBV29-1
len: 17
j_gene: TRBJ2-1
abundance: NA

CDR3aa: CASSDQGTDTQYF
CDR3nt: TGTGCCAGCAGTGATCAGGGCACAGATACGCAGTATTTT
d_gene: NA
v_gene: TRBV2
len: 13
j_gene: TRBJ2-3
abundance: NA

CDR3aa: CASSQDSWEGGYEQYF
CDR3nt: TGCGCCAGCAGCCAAGATAGTTGGGAAGGAGGATACGAGCAGTACTTC
d_gene: NA
v_gene: TRBV4-1
len: 16
j_gene: TRBJ2-7
abundance: NA

CDR3aa: CASSLTGPNYGYTF
CDR3nt: TGTGCCAGCAGCTTAACAGGGCCTAACTATGGCTACACCTTC
d_gene: NA
v_gene: TRBV7-9
len: 14
j_gene: TRBJ1-2
abundance: NA

CDR3aa: CASSLEGQGYGYTF
CDR3nt: TGCGCCAGCAGCTTGGAAGGACAGGGGTATGGCTACACCTTC
d_gene: TRBD1
v_gene: TRBV5-1
len: 14
j_gene: TRBJ1-2
abundance: once

CDR3aa: CAWSWGSLNTEAFF
CDR3nt: TGTGCCTGGAGTTGGGGCAGTTTGAACACTGAAGCTTTCTTT
d_gene: NA
v_gene: TRBV30
len: 14
j_gene: TRBJ1-1
abundance: NA

CDR3aa: CASSADRVAEKLFF
CDR3nt: TGTGCCAGCAGTGCCGACAGGGTTGCGGAAAAACTGTTTTTT
d_gene: TRBD1
v_gene: TRBV6-1
len: 14
j_gene: TRBJ1-4
abundance: NA

CDR3aa: CASSGPKNIQYF
CDR3nt: TGTGCCAGTAGCGGGCCCAAAAACATTCAGTACTTC
d_gene: TRBD2
v_gene: TRBV7-2
len: 12
j_gene: TRBJ2-4
abundance: NA

CDR3aa: CASTAGGRSSGANVLTF
CDR3nt: TGTGCCAGCACTGCGGGGGGGAGGAGCTCTGGGGCCAACGTCCTGACTTTC
d_gene: TRBD2
v_gene: TRBV2
len: 17
j_gene: TRBJ2-6
abundance: NA

CDR3aa: CASSLVPGLNNEQFF
CDR3nt: TGTGCCAGCAGCTTAGTACCGGGACTAAACAATGAGCAGTTCTTC
d_gene: TRBD2
v_gene: TRBV7-9
len: 15
j_gene: TRBJ2-1
abundance: once

CDR3aa: CASSLVGGPHYEQYF
CDR3nt: TGCGCCAGCAGCTTGGTGGGTGGGCCTCACTACGAGCAGTACTTC
d_gene: NA
v_gene: TRBV5-1
len: 15
j_gene: TRBJ2-7
abundance: NA

CDR3aa: CASSFDRNNEQYF
CDR3nt: TGTGCCAGCAGCTTTGACAGAAACAACGAGCAGTACTTC
d_gene: NA
v_gene: TRBV5-4
len: 13
j_gene: TRBJ2-7
abundance: NA

CDR3aa: CASSQDRSGGPTYNEQFF
CDR3nt: TGCGCCAGCAGCCAAGATAGGTCTGGGGGCCCTACCTACAATGAGCAGTTCTTC
d_gene: NA
v_gene: TRBV4-3
len: 18
j_gene: TRBJ2-1
abundance: NA

CDR3aa: CASRRAGSTPYEQYF
CDR3nt: TGTGCCAGCAGGCGAGCCGGGTCGACTCCCTACGAGCAGTACTTC
d_gene: NA
v_gene: TRBV6-1
len: 15
j_gene: TRBJ2-7
abundance: NA

CDR3aa: CASGFEIAGPQETQYF
CDR3nt: TGTGCTAGTGGTTTTGAGATAGCGGGGCCCCAAGAGACCCAGTACTTC
d_gene: TRBD2
v_gene: TRBV12-5
len: 16
j_gene: TRBJ2-5
abundance: NA

CDR3aa: CASSSQTGDGYTF
CDR3nt: TGTGCCAGCAGTTCCCAGACAGGGGATGGCTACACCTTC
d_gene: TRBD1
v_gene: TRBV6-6
len: 13
j_gene: TRBJ1-2
abundance: NA

CDR3aa: CASSLRQTFSGNTIYF
CDR3nt: TGCGCCAGCAGCCTGAGGCAGACTTTCTCTGGAAACACCATATATTTT
d_gene: NA
v_gene: TRBV4-1
len: 16
j_gene: TRBJ1-3
abundance: few

CDR3aa: CSVSYWSSGNTIYF
CDR3nt: TGCAGCGTTTCTTATTGGAGCTCTGGAAACACCATATATTTT
d_gene: NA
v_gene: TRBV29-1
len: 14
j_gene: TRBJ1-3
abundance: NA

CDR3aa: CASSGGGATDTQYF
CDR3nt: TGTGCCAGCAGTGGGGGGGGCGCCACAGATACGCAGTATTTT
d_gene: NA
v_gene: TRBV7-6
len: 14
j_gene: TRBJ2-3
abundance: NA

CDR3aa: CASSVAVRGAGYGYTF
CDR3nt: TGTGCCAGCAGCGTAGCCGTTCGGGGGGCCGGCTATGGCTACACCTTC
d_gene: NA
v_gene: TRBV9
len: 16
j_gene: TRBJ1-2
abundance: NA

CDR3aa: CASSWGDPYEQYF
CDR3nt: TGTGCCAGCAGCTGGGGGGATCCCTACGAGCAGTACTTC
d_gene: NA
v_gene: TRBV12-1
len: 13
j_gene: TRBJ2-7
abundance: few

CDR3aa: CASSLRGYPQDTQYF
CDR3nt: TGTGCCAGCAGCTTGCGGGGGTACCCGCAGGATACGCAGTATTTT
d_gene: TRBD2
v_gene: TRBV11-3
len: 15
j_gene: TRBJ2-3
abundance: NA

CDR3aa: CASGLRQGTNEQFF
CDR3nt: TGTGCCAGCGGCTTACGTCAGGGGACAAATGAGCAGTTCTTC
d_gene: NA
v_gene: TRBV5-4
len: 14
j_gene: TRBJ2-1
abundance: NA

CDR3aa: CASSDWWAGDYGYTF
CDR3nt: TGTGCCAGCAGTGATTGGTGGGCAGGGGACTATGGCTACACCTTC
d_gene: NA
v_gene: TRBV6-1
len: 15
j_gene: TRBJ1-2
abundance: NA

CDR3aa: CASSTGLAYNEQFF
CDR3nt: TGTGCCAGCAGCACGGGACTAGCCTACAATGAGCAGTTCTTC
d_gene: TRBD2
v_gene: TRBV7-3
len: 14
j_gene: TRBJ2-1
abundance: once

CDR3aa: CASSQGDRSSYEQYF
CDR3nt: TGCGCCAGCAGCCAAGGGGACAGAAGCTCCTACGAGCAGTACTTC
d_gene: TRBD1
v_gene: TRBV4-3
len: 15
j_gene: TRBJ2-7
abundance: once

CDR3aa: CATSRLQGPSTEAFF
CDR3nt: TGTGCCACCAGCCGCCTACAGGGACCCTCCACTGAAGCTTTCTTT
d_gene: NA
v_gene: TRBV15
len: 15
j_gene: TRBJ1-1
abundance: once

CDR3aa: CASSSQGGTGNTIYF
CDR3nt: TGTGCCAGCAGCTCCCAGGGAGGAACTGGAAACACCATATATTTT
d_gene: NA
v_gene: TRBV7-9
len: 15
j_gene: TRBJ1-3
abundance: NA

CDR3aa: CASSLSDNYGYTF
CDR3nt: TGCGCCAGCAGCTTGTCAGATAACTATGGCTACACCTTC
d_gene: NA
v_gene: TRBV5-1
len: 13
j_gene: TRBJ1-2
abundance: NA

CDR3aa: CASSLLTGVEQYF
CDR3nt: TGTGCCAGCAGCTTACTTACCGGGGTCGAGCAGTACTTC
d_gene: NA
v_gene: TRBV7-8
len: 13
j_gene: TRBJ2-7
abundance: NA

CDR3aa: CASSIFSGALNYGYTF
CDR3nt: TGTGCCAGTAGTATATTCTCAGGGGCGCTGAACTATGGCTACACCTTC
d_gene: NA
v_gene: TRBV19
len: 16
j_gene: TRBJ1-2
abundance: NA

CDR3aa: CASSPPASVAQYF
CDR3nt: TGTGCCAGCAGCCCCCCTGCTTCGGTGGCCCAGTACTTC
d_gene: NA
v_gene: TRBV5-4
len: 13
j_gene: TRBJ2-5
abundance: NA

CDR3aa: CASRHEVRGLGTEAFF
CDR3nt: TGTGCCAGCAGACATGAGGTACGGGGATTGGGCACTGAAGCTTTCTTT
d_gene: NA
v_gene: TRBV28
len: 16
j_gene: TRBJ1-1
abundance: NA

CDR3aa: CASSSGQNSEAFF
CDR3nt: TGTGCCAGCAGCTCCGGACAGAACAGTGAAGCTTTCTTT
d_gene: NA
v_gene: TRBV7-3
len: 13
j_gene: TRBJ1-1
abundance: NA

CDR3aa: CASSLALRTSGGQFF
CDR3nt: TGTGCCAGCAGCTTAGCGCTAAGAACTAGCGGGGGGCAGTTCTTC
d_gene: TRBD2
v_gene: TRBV7-2
len: 15
j_gene: TRBJ2-1
abundance: few

CDR3aa: CASSHPGRENTEAFF
CDR3nt: TGCGCCAGCAGCCACCCCGGCAGGGAGAACACTGAAGCTTTCTTT
d_gene: NA
v_gene: TRBV4-3
len: 15
j_gene: TRBJ1-1
abundance: few

CDR3aa: CASSVRQFSGNTIYF
CDR3nt: TGTGCCAGCAGTGTTCGACAGTTCTCTGGAAACACCATATATTTT
d_gene: NA
v_gene: TRBV2
len: 15
j_gene: TRBJ1-3
abundance: NA

CDR3aa: CASSPTGALLYNEQFF
CDR3nt: TGTGCCAGCAGTCCGACAGGGGCTCTCTTATACAATGAGCAGTTCTTC
d_gene: TRBD1
v_gene: TRBV27
len: 16
j_gene: TRBJ2-1
abundance: NA

CDR3aa: CASSTHRVRDTTPLDGYTF
CDR3nt: TGTGCCAGCAGTACCCACCGAGTACGGGACACCACTCCTTTAGATGGCTACACCTTC
d_gene: NA
v_gene: TRBV27
len: 19
j_gene: TRBJ1-2
abundance: NA

CDR3aa: CASSLGRGIEKLFF
CDR3nt: TGCGCCAGCAGCTTGGGAAGGGGGATAGAAAAACTGTTTTTT
d_gene: NA
v_gene: TRBV5-1
len: 14
j_gene: TRBJ1-4
abundance: NA

CDR3aa: CASSVTGVNGYTF
CDR3nt: TGTGCCAGCAGTGTCACAGGGGTAAATGGCTACACCTTC
d_gene: TRBD1
v_gene: TRBV2
len: 13
j_gene: TRBJ1-2
abundance: NA

CDR3aa: CASSQLNRPSWYQPQHF
CDR3nt: TGCGCCAGCAGTCAATTGAACAGGCCATCGTGGTATCAGCCCCAGCATTTT
d_gene: NA
v_gene: TRBV23-1
len: 17
j_gene: TRBJ1-5
abundance: NA

CDR3aa: CASSQAGYQGNQPQHF
CDR3nt: TGTGCCAGCAGCCAAGCCGGGTACCAGGGAAATCAGCCCCAGCATTTT
d_gene: NA
v_gene: TRBV4-2
len: 16
j_gene: TRBJ1-5
abundance: NA